A single sample is the source of the 3 T cell receptor beta chains below, sequenced in a study of blood T cell repertoires in COVID-19. Using immunoSEQ multiplex PCR, the repertoire was profiled, and TCRdb retains in-frame clones only, with some absent. This table holds about 290,000 clones, just under 85% found once. Sequencing input: peripheral blood. These TCRs come from a woman in her forties or fifties with active or convalescent COVID-19.

V usage is TRBV7-8 and J usage is TRBJ1-3; D not resolved. The CDR3 runs 11 residues. V was trimmed by 4 bases and J by 6 bases, leaving 4 bases between them. Germline V gene data show CDR1 as SGHVS and CDR2 as FQNEAQ. This chain's CDR3 is CASSSKNTIYF. DNA of the CDR3: TGTGCCAGCAGCTCAAAAAACACCATATATTTT.

The V and J genes are TRBV4-2 and TRBJ2-7; weak D call: TRBD1 (5 bases). Germline V gives CDR1 LGHNA, CDR2 YNFKEQ. There are 13 residues in the CDR3. V was clipped by 3 bases and J by 4 bases, with 10 bases between them. This CDR3 is CASSHDRQYEQYF. CDR3 nucleotides: TGTGCCAGCAGCCATGACAGACAATACGAGCAGTACTTC.

J is TRBJ2-1 and V is TRBV11-3; 9 bases are shared with TRBD2. CDR3 size: 16 residues. The trim removed 5 bases at V and 7 bases at J, leaving 12 bases unmatched. Germline V gene data show CDR1 as SGHNT and CDR2 as YENEEA. Here the CDR3 reads CASSPIAGAARNEQFF. CDR3 nucleotide sequence: TGTGCCAGCAGCCCAATAGCGGGAGCCGCCCGAAATGAGCAGTTCTTC.